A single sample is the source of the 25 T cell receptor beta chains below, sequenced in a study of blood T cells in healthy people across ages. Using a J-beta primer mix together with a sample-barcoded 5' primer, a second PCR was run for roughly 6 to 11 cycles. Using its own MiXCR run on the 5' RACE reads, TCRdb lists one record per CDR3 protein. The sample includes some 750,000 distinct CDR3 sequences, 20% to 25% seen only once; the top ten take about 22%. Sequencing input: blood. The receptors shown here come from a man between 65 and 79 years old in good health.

The DNA of the CDR3 is TGCAGCGTTGAAGGGGACCTCTCCTACGAGCAGTACTTC. This encodes CSVEGDLSYEQYF. This chain uses TRBV29-1 with TRBJ2-7, with D perhaps being TRBD1 or TRBD2 (5 bases each). This CDR3 comprises 13 residues. The ends were cut back, 1 base at V and 0 bases at J, with 7 bases in the middle. From germline, CDR1 is SQVTM and CDR2 ANQGSEA.

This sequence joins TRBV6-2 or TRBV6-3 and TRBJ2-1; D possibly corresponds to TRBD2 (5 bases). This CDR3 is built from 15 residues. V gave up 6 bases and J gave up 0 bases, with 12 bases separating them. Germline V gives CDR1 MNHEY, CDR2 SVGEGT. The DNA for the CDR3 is TGTGCCAGCAGACGCGGGTTGTCCTCCTACAATGAGCAGTTCTTC. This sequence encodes CASRRGLSSYNEQFF.

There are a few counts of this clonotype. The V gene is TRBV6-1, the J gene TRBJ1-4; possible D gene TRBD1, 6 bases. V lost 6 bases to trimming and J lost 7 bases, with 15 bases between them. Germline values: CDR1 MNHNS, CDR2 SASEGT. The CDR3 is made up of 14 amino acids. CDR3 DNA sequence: TGTGCCAGCAGGGCTGACGGACAGAGTGAAAAACTGTTTTTT. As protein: CASRADGQSEKLFF.

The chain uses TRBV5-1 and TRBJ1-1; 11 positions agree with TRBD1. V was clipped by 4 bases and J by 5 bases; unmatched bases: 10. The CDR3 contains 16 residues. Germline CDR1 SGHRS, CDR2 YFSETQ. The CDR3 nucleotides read TGCGCCAGCAGCCCTCGGACAGGGGGCTATGGGACTGAAGCTTTCTTT. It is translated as CASSPRTGGYGTEAFF.

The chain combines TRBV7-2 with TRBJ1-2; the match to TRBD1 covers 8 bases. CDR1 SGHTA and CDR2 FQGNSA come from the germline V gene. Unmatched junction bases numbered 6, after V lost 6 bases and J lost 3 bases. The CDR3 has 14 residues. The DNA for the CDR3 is TGTGCCAGCAGAAGGGACAGGCGCTACTATGGCTACACCTTC. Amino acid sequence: CASRRDRRYYGYTF. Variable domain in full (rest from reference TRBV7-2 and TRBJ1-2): GAGVSQSPSNKVTEKGKDVELRCDPISGHTALYWYRQSLGQGLEFLIYFQGNSAPDKSGLPSDRFSAERTGGSVSTLTIQRTQQEDSAVYLCASRRDRRYYGYTFGSGTRLTVV.

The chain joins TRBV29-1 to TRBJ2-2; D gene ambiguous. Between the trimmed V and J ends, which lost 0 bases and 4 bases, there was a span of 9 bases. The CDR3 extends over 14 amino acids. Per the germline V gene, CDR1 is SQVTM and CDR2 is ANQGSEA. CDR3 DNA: TGCAGCGTTGAAGAGTCTAGGGCCACCGGGGAGCTGTTTTTT. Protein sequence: CSVEESRATGELFF.

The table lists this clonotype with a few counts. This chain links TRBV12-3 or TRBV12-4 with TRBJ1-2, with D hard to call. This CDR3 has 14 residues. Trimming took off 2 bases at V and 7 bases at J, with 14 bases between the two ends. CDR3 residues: CASSLMIAKFGYTF. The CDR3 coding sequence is TGTGCCAGCAGTTTAATGATTGCCAAATTTGGCTACACCTTC.

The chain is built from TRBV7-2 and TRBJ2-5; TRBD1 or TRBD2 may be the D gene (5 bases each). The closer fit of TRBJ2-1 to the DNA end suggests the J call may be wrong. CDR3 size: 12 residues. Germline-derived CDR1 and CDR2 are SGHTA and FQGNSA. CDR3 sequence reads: CASRWGGGEQFF. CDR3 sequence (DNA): TGTGCCAGCAGATGGGGTGGGGGTGAGCAGTTCTTC.

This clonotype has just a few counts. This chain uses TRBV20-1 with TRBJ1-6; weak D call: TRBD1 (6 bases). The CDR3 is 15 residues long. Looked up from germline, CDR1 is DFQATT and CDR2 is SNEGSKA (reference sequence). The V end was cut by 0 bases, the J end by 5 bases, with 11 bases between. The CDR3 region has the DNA TGCAGTGCTAGAGATCACTACAGGGATAATTCACCCCTCCACTTT. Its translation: CSARDHYRDNSPLHF.

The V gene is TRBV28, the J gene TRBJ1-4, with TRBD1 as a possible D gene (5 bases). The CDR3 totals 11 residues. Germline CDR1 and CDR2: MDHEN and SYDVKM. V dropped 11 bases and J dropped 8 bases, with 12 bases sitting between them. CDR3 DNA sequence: TGTGCCGCGGGGGAGAGGGAAAAACTGTTTTTT. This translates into CAAGEREKLFF. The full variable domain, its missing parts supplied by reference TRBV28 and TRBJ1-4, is DVKVTQSSRYLVKRTGEKVFLECVQDMDHENMFWYRQDPGLGLRLIYFSYDVKMKEKGDIPEGYSVSREKKERFSLILESASTNQTSMYLCAAGEREKLFFGSGTQLSVL.

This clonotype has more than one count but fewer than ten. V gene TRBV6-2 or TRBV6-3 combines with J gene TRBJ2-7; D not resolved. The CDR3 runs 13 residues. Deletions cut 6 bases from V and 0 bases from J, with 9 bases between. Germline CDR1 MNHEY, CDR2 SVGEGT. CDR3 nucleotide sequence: TGTGCCAGCAGCTACACCCCCTCCTACGAGCAGTACGTC. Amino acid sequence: CASSYTPSYEQYV.

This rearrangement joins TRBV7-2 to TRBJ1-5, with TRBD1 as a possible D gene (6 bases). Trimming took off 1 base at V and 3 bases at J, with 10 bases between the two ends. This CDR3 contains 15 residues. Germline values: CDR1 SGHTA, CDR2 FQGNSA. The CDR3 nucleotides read TGTGCCAGCAGCTTAGGCAGGGGCAACAATCAGCCCCAGCATTTT. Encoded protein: CASSLGRGNNQPQHF.

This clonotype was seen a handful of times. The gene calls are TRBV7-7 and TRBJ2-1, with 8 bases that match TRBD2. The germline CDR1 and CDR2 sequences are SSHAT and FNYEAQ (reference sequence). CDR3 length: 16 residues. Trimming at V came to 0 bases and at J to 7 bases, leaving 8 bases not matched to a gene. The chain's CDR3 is CASSLAQAGAGNEQFF. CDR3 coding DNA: TGTGCCAGCAGCTTAGCCCAAGCGGGAGCGGGGAATGAGCAGTTCTTC.

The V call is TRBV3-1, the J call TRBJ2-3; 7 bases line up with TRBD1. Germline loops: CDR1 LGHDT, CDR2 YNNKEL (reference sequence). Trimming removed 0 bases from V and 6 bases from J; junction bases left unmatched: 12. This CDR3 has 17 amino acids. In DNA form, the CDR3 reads TGTGCCAGCAGCCAAGAAGGGGACAGCCTCAGATCTGATACGCAGTATTTT. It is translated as CASSQEGDSLRSDTQYF.

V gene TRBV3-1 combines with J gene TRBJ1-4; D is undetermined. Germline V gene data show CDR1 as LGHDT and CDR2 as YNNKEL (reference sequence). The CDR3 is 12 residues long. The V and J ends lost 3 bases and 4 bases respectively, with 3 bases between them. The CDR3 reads CASSQVNEKLFF. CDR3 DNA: TGTGCCAGCAGCCAGGTTAATGAAAAACTGTTTTTT.

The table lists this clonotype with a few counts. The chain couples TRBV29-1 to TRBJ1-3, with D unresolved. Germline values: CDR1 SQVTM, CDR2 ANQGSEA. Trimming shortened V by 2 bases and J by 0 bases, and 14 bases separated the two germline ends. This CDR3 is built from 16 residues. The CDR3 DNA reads TGCAGCGTTGAATTCAGGTCGACGAGCTCTGGAAACACCATATATTTT. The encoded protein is CSVEFRSTSSGNTIYF. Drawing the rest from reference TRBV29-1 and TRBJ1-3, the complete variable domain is SAVISQKPSRDICQRGTSLTIQCQVDSQVTMMFWYRQQPGQSLTLIATANQGSEATYESGFVIDKFPISRPNLTFSTLTVSNMSPEDSSIYLCSVEFRSTSSGNTIYFGEGSWLTVV.

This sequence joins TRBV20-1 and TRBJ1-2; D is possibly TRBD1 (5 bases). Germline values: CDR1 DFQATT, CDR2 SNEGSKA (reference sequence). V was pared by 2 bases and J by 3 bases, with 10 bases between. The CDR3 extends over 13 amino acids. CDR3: CSARSQADYGYTF. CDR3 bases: TGCAGTGCTAGATCACAGGCTGACTATGGCTACACCTTC.

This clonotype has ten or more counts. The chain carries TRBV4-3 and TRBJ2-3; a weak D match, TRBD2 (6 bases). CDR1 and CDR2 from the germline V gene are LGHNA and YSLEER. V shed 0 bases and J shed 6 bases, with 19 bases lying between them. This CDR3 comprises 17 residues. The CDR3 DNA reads TGCGCCAGCAGCCAAGAACCCGGGGCTAGCGAGGGGGATACGCAGTATTTT. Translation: CASSQEPGASEGDTQYF.

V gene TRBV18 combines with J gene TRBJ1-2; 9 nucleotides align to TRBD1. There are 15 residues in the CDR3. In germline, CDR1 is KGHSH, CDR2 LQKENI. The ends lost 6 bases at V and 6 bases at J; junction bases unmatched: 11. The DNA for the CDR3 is TGTGCCAGCTCCCCCGTTGGACAGGGGCACGATGGCTACACCTTC. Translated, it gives CASSPVGQGHDGYTF.

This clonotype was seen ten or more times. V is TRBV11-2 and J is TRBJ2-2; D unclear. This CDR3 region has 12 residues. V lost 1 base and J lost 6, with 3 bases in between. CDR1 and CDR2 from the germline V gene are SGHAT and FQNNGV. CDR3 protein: CASSLGAGELFF. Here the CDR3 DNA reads TGTGCCAGCAGCTTAGGCGCCGGGGAGCTGTTTTTT.

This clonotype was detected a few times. The chain's CDR3 is CASSPRLAGVSDTQYF. The CDR3 nucleotides are TGTGCCAGCTCACCAAGACTAGCGGGGGTCAGCGATACGCAGTATTTT. V gene TRBV18 combines with J gene TRBJ2-3; 12 bases match TRBD2. CDR1 and CDR2 (germline): KGHSH, LQKENI. The junction had 6 bases not matched to a gene; V was cut back by 2 bases and J by 6 bases. There are 16 residues in the CDR3.

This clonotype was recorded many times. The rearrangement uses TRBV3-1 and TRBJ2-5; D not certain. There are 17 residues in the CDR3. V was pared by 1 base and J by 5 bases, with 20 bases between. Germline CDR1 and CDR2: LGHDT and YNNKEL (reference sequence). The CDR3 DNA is TGTGCCAGCAGCCAAGGAAGGCAGGTCAATTTTCCGGAGACCCAGTACTTC. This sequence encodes CASSQGRQVNFPETQYF.

DNA of the CDR3: TGCGCCAGCAGCCACGACCCAAGTGGGGGTCAGCCCCAGCATTTT. Amino acid sequence: CASSHDPSGGQPQHF. The rearrangement uses TRBV4-1 and TRBJ1-5, with D maybe TRBD1 (5 bases). Germline V CDR1 and CDR2: MGHRA, YSYEKL. The CDR3 runs to 15 residues. Trimming pared 3 bases from V and 6 bases from J, leaving 15 bases between.

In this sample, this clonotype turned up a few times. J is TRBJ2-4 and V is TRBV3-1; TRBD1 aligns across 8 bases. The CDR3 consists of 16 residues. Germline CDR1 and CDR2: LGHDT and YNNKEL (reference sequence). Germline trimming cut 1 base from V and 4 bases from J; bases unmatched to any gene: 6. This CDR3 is CASSQVGQGVKNIQYF. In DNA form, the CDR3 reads TGTGCCAGCAGCCAAGTAGGACAGGGCGTTAAAAACATTCAGTACTTC.

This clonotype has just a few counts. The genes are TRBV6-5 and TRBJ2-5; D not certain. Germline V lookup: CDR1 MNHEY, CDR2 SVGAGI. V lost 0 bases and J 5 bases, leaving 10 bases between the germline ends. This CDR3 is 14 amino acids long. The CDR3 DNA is TGTGCCAGCAGTTACTCCCTATCTGGGGAGACCCAGTACTTC. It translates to CASSYSLSGETQYF.